Each of the 8 T cell receptor beta chains below was sequenced from the same sample in a study of blood T cells in healthy people across ages. Next came a second PCR, run for about 6 to 12 cycles, which used a sample-barcoded 5' primer along with a J-beta primer mix. TCRdb ran MiXCR on the 5' RACE reads and lists one entry per CDR3 protein. The sample includes 550,000 to 700,000 distinct CDR3 sequences, 25% to 30% of them seen just once. Sequenced input: blood. These receptors all come from a woman in her seventies in good health.

This clonotype showed up many times. The chain is built from TRBV6-6 and TRBJ2-5, with 7 bases fitting TRBD1. The germline V gene encodes CDR1 MNHNY and CDR2 SVGAGI (reference sequence). The CDR3 contains 15 residues. Losses at the gene ends were 6 bases for V and 4 bases for J; bases not matched to a gene: 11. The CDR3 is CASSRTGVWRETQYF. The CDR3 nucleotides read TGTGCCAGCAGCCGCACAGGGGTTTGGCGAGAGACCCAGTACTTC.

In its sample, this clonotype was seen a few times. This chain uses TRBV20-1 with TRBJ1-1, with a weak D call TRBD1 (6 bases). This CDR3 is built from 14 residues. The germline V gene has CDR1 DFQATT and CDR2 SNEGSKA (reference sequence). V was shortened by 5 bases and J by 4 bases, with 17 bases between the two germline ends. The chain's CDR3 is CSAPQLTGGTEAFF. Here the CDR3 DNA reads TGCAGTGCTCCCCAATTGACAGGAGGCACTGAAGCTTTCTTT.

This clonotype appeared a few times. The J gene is TRBJ2-3, the V gene TRBV7-8; 10 positions agree with TRBD2. This CDR3 has 16 amino acids. Looked up from germline, CDR1 is SGHVS and CDR2 is FQNEAQ. Trimming removed 5 bases from V and 2 bases from J; junction bases left unmatched: 7. CDR3 sequence: CASSLKLAGNTDTQYF. In nucleotides, the CDR3 is TGTGCCAGCAGCCTCAAACTAGCGGGGAACACAGATACGCAGTATTTT.

This clonotype was found a few times. The chain couples TRBV10-3 to TRBJ2-3; D remains ambiguous. The CDR3 length is 14 residues. From germline, CDR1 is ENHRY and CDR2 SYGVKD. The germline V and J ends were trimmed by 1 base and 0 bases, with 5 bases remaining between them. CDR3 protein: CAISEYRSTDTQYF. CDR3 bases: TGTGCCATCAGTGAGTACCGGAGCACAGATACGCAGTATTTT.

The CDR3, as DNA: TGCAGTGCTAGCGAGAGGACCCTTACCTACAATGAGCAGTTCTTC. Translating gives CSASERTLTYNEQFF. The genes are TRBV20-1 and TRBJ2-1, with no clear D. The ends were cut back, 3 bases at V and 2 bases at J, with 14 bases in the middle. Germline lookup yields CDR1 DFQATT and CDR2 SNEGSKA (reference sequence). CDR3 length: 15 residues.

This clonotype was seen a few times. The genes are TRBV6-5 and TRBJ2-5, with TRBD2 as a possible D gene (5 bases). Trimming shortened V by 4 bases and J by 1 base, and 13 bases separated the two germline ends. CDR3 length equals 15 residues. From germline, CDR1 is MNHEY and CDR2 SVGAGI. The CDR3 coding sequence is TGTGCCAGCAGTTTACTAGGGTCGTTCCAAGAGACCCAGTACTTC. It encodes CASSLLGSFQETQYF.

The chain uses TRBV5-1 and TRBJ1-3, with D perhaps TRBD1 (5 bases). CDR1 and CDR2 (germline): SGHRS, YFSETQ. This CDR3 spans 16 amino acids. V gave up 3 bases and J gave up 0 bases, with 13 bases separating them. CDR3 nucleotide sequence: TGCGCCAGCAGCTCGGATCCGGGGGTCTCTGGAAACACCATATATTTT. Residues: CASSSDPGVSGNTIYF.

This clonotype occurred many times. The chain carries TRBV4-2 and TRBJ2-6, with TRBD1 identical over 8 bases. The junction had 5 bases not matched to a gene; V was cut back by 4 bases and J by 0 bases. In germline, CDR1 is LGHNA, CDR2 YNFKEQ. The CDR3 length is 17 residues. The CDR3 DNA is TGTGCCAGCAGCCCGACAGGGGTACACTCTGGGGCCAACGTCCTGACTTTC. This codes for CASSPTGVHSGANVLTF.